A selection of T cell receptor beta chains follows, all from one sample in a study of post-analysis software for immune sequencing data. TCRdb passed the PCR reads through MiXCR, listing each CDR3 protein once. The sample yields some 890,000 distinct CDR3 sequences, roughly 50% seen once. The sequencing input was blood. Every receptor here comes from a girl between 10 and 17 years old with multiple sclerosis. Both conserved end residues are part of each CDR3. D genes are given only for firm matches. Only some rows state a clone size, as once, few, many or a class for expanded clones.

d_gene	len	abundance	v_gene	j_gene	CDR3aa	CDR3nt
NA	15	NA	TRBV11-2	TRBJ2-7	CASSLYQGFGYEQYF	TGTGCCAGCAGCTTATATCAAGGGTTCGGCTACGAGCAGTACTTC
NA	15	few	TRBV6-5	TRBJ2-3	CASKKGLLSTDTQYF	TGTGCCAGCAAAAAAGGGTTACTTAGCACAGATACGCAGTATTTT
TRBD2	16	NA	TRBV4-2	TRBJ2-7	CASSQDPAGASYEQYF	TGTGCCAGCAGCCAAGATCCAGCGGGGGCTTCCTACGAGCAGTACTTC
TRBD1	14	once	TRBV6-2/TRBV6-3	TRBJ2-3	CANRGLVRTDTQYF	TGTGCCAACAGGGGTCTAGTTAGAACAGATACGCAGTATTTT
NA	14	few	TRBV20-1	TRBJ2-7	CSAPDPGSDYEQYF	TGCAGTGCTCCCGATCCGGGTTCAGACTACGAGCAGTACTTC
NA	15	NA	TRBV27	TRBJ1-4	CASSPSMGVDEKLFF	TGTGCCAGCAGTCCCTCAATGGGGGTCGACGAAAAACTGTTTTTT
NA	16	NA	TRBV7-8	TRBJ2-7	CASSINRQTWDYEQYF	TGTGCCAGCAGCATCAACAGGCAGACGTGGGACTACGAGCAGTACTTC
TRBD2	14	NA	TRBV6-2/TRBV6-3	TRBJ2-1	CASSSGTSSNEQFF	TGTGCCAGCAGTTCCGGGACTAGTAGCAATGAGCAGTTCTTC
NA	15	NA	TRBV20-1	TRBJ2-1	CSARPDSSSYNEQFF	TGCAGTGCTAGACCGGACAGCAGCTCCTACAATGAGCAGTTCTTC
NA	14	few	TRBV10-3	TRBJ2-5	CAISVSRTKETQYF	TGTGCCATCAGTGTTTCCAGGACAAAAGAGACCCAGTACTTC
NA	15	once	TRBV6-4	TRBJ2-1	CASSDRAGYYNEQFF	TGTGCCAGCAGTGATCGGGCAGGCTACTACAATGAGCAGTTCTTC
NA	13	NA	TRBV18	TRBJ1-2	CASTHDMHYGYTF	TGTGCCAGCACACACGACATGCACTATGGCTACACCTTC
TRBD1	16	NA	TRBV7-9	TRBJ1-1	CASSFSPTGGNTEAFF	TGTGCCAGCAGCTTTAGCCCGACAGGGGGTAACACTGAAGCTTTCTTT
NA	14	few	TRBV6-6	TRBJ2-3	CASSRTGSHDTQYF	TGTGCCAGCAGTCGGACTGGCTCTCACGATACGCAGTATTTT
TRBD1	14	NA	TRBV12-3/TRBV12-4	TRBJ1-2	CASSLTGADYGYTF	TGTGCCAGCAGTTTGACAGGGGCGGACTATGGCTACACCTTC
NA	15	NA	TRBV5-1	TRBJ2-7	CASSLETGSSYEQYF	TGCGCCAGCAGCTTGGAAACAGGGAGCTCCTACGAGCAGTACTTC
NA	15	NA	TRBV20-1	TRBJ2-3	CSVHHDQTSTDTQYF	TGCAGTGTTCACCACGACCAAACTAGCACAGATACGCAGTATTTT
NA	13	NA	TRBV19	TRBJ2-7	CASSIVGTYEQYF	TGTGCCAGTAGTATAGTTGGAACCTACGAGCAGTACTTC
NA	15	NA	TRBV5-6	TRBJ2-7	CASSLAGRAGSEQYF	TGTGCCAGCAGCTTGGCGGGCAGGGCGGGCTCCGAGCAGTACTTC
NA	11	NA	TRBV6-6	TRBJ2-7	CASSRTDEQYF	TGTGCCAGTTCCAGGACAGACGAGCAGTACTTC
NA	13	NA	TRBV5-6	TRBJ1-2	CASRSRGRNGYTF	TGTGCCAGCCGATCACGGGGACGGAATGGCTACACCTTC
TRBD2	14	few	TRBV10-3	TRBJ2-7	CASADGTSAYEQYF	TGTGCCAGCGCAGACGGGACTAGCGCGTACGAGCAGTACTTC
NA	11	NA	TRBV7-9	TRBJ2-1	CASTPSGEQFF	TGTGCCAGCACGCCGAGCGGTGAGCAGTTCTTC
TRBD1	15	few	TRBV20-1	TRBJ2-3	CSALYSGTGLDTQYF	TGCAGTGCCCTATACTCCGGGACAGGCTTAGATACGCAGTATTTT
NA	15	few	TRBV4-2	TRBJ1-2	CASSHRLGENYGYTF	TGTGCCAGCAGCCACAGGCTGGGGGAGAACTATGGCTACACCTTC
NA	14	NA	TRBV29-1	TRBJ2-1	CSVSQLTAYNEQFF	TGCAGCGTTTCTCAACTTACGGCCTACAATGAGCAGTTCTTC
TRBD1	12	NA	TRBV7-9	TRBJ1-1	CASSSKTGKAFF	TGTGCCAGCAGCTCAAAGACAGGGAAAGCTTTCTTT
TRBD1	12	NA	TRBV20-1	TRBJ2-7	CSALDRSYEQYF	TGCAGTGCTTTGGACAGGTCCTACGAGCAGTACTTC
NA	12	NA	TRBV9	TRBJ1-2	CASSVGRYGYTF	TGTGCCAGCAGCGTAGGCCGATATGGCTACACCTTC
NA	14	NA	TRBV13	TRBJ2-3	CASSAPASTDTQYF	TGTGCCAGCAGCGCTCCGGCTAGCACAGATACGCAGTATTTT
NA	17	NA	TRBV12-3/TRBV12-4	TRBJ1-5	CASSLGQGIISNQPQHF	TGTGCCAGCAGTTTAGGGCAGGGGATTATAAGCAATCAGCCCCAGCATTTT
NA	15	few	TRBV12-3/TRBV12-4	TRBJ1-1	CASKPGGGRETEAFF	TGTGCCAGCAAACCCGGGGGGGGTCGGGAGACTGAAGCTTTCTTT
TRBD2	13	few	TRBV9	TRBJ2-7	CASSVDVAGEQYF	TGTGCCAGCAGCGTAGATGTAGCGGGGGAGCAGTACTTC
TRBD1	17	NA	TRBV6-6	TRBJ2-3	CASSYFPGGVSADTQYF	TGTGCCAGCAGTTACTTTCCAGGGGGCGTAAGCGCAGATACGCAGTATTTT
TRBD1	14	NA	TRBV6-5	TRBJ2-2	CASSQTGITGELFF	TGTGCCAGCAGCCAGACAGGGATCACCGGGGAGCTGTTTTTT
NA	16	NA	TRBV7-9	TRBJ2-7	CASSHSGLAWGNEQYF	TGTGCCAGCAGCCACAGTGGGCTAGCGTGGGGCAACGAGCAGTACTTC
NA	13	once	TRBV5-1	TRBJ2-3	CASYRDFTDTQYF	TGCGCCAGCTACCGGGACTTCACAGATACGCAGTATTTT
TRBD1	13	many	TRBV20-1	TRBJ1-6	CSAREQGISPLHF	TGCAGTGCTAGGGAACAGGGGATTTCACCCCTCCACTTT
NA	15	NA	TRBV7-7	TRBJ2-5	CASSPVDREAETQYF	TGTGCCAGCAGCCCTGTCGACAGGGAGGCAGAGACCCAGTACTTC
TRBD1	15	few	TRBV29-1	TRBJ2-7	CSVGFYRGQAYEQYF	TGCAGCGTTGGCTTTTACAGGGGGCAAGCCTACGAGCAGTACTTC
NA	12	NA	TRBV15	TRBJ2-5	CATSRAEETQYF	TGTGCCACCAGCAGAGCAGAAGAGACCCAGTACTTC
TRBD1	17	NA	TRBV15	TRBJ2-6	CTTSRVTGVPGANVLTF	TGTACCACCAGCAGAGTAACAGGGGTCCCTGGGGCCAACGTCCTGACTTTC
TRBD2	14	NA	TRBV4-1	TRBJ2-1	CASSHSAGNNEQFF	TGCGCCAGCAGCCATTCAGCGGGAAACAATGAGCAGTTCTTC
TRBD1	14	few	TRBV29-1	TRBJ2-7	CSVRGPGGKYEQYF	TGCAGCGTTCGGGGCCCAGGGGGCAAATACGAGCAGTACTTC
TRBD1	15	NA	TRBV14	TRBJ2-1	CASRLTGEDYNEQFF	TGTGCCAGCAGGCTTACAGGGGAAGACTACAATGAGCAGTTCTTC
NA	19	NA	TRBV3-1	TRBJ1-2	CASSQDQGFPGLLRYGYTF	TGTGCCAGCAGCCAAGATCAGGGTTTCCCGGGCCTATTACGCTATGGCTACACCTTC
TRBD1	16	NA	TRBV2	TRBJ2-5	CASSENRGLWSETQYF	TGTGCCAGCAGTGAAAACAGGGGGCTGTGGTCGGAGACCCAGTACTTC
NA	18	NA	TRBV6-1	TRBJ1-5	CASRPSGSGSYSNQPQHF	TGTGCCAGCCGACCATCGGGATCCGGGTCATATAGCAATCAGCCCCAGCATTTT
NA	15	NA	TRBV19	TRBJ2-7	CASSMTAGVQGEQYF	TGTGCCAGTAGTATGACTGCTGGAGTACAGGGCGAGCAGTACTTC
NA	13	NA	TRBV11-3	TRBJ2-1	CASSPGVYNEQFF	TGTGCCAGCAGTCCCGGGGTCTACAATGAGCAGTTCTTC
TRBD1	17	NA	TRBV12-3/TRBV12-4	TRBJ1-1	CASSLALGQGFDTEAFF	TGTGCCAGCAGTTTAGCATTGGGACAGGGCTTTGACACTGAAGCTTTCTTT